This T cell receptor (beta chain) was documented in a study of T cell repertoires in cytomegalovirus infection. At the level of the study: CMV infection and matching HLA type were both indicated by public TCR beta signatures.

TCRdb re-called the reads through MiXCR, storing one row per CDR3 protein. Of some 600,000 distinct CDR3 sequences listed, more than 20% were seen once; the top ten hold around 8%. This clonotype was found many times. The antigen is undetermined. Germline CDR1 MNHNY, CDR2 SVGAGI (reference sequence). The CDR3 length is 18 residues. Trimming at V came to 0 bases and at J to 3 bases, leaving 6 bases not matched to a gene. Study-wide results and limits: CMV-specific HLA-C-restricted TCR beta clonotypes dominated the ex vivo response. Based on cumulative public TCR beta family frequency, carriers of CMV plus the relevant HLA were identified.

This TCR derives from a human donor in good health (CMV status not recorded). Some clones in this sample may be carry-over from other donors' samples. The gene calls are TRBV6-6 and TRBJ2-5, with 14 bases fitting TRBD2. What was sequenced was CD8+ T cells from PBMCs. The CDR3 loop reads CASSYSPLGLAGEETQYF. The CDR3, as DNA: TGTGCCAGCAGTTACTCGCCCCTGGGACTAGCGGGGGAAGAGACCCAGTACTTC.